This T cell receptor beta chain came from a study of blood T cell repertoires in COVID-19. The assay was immunoSEQ multiplex PCR, and TCRdb's table has in-frame clones only and misses some. The table lists under 150,000 clones, about 85% of them singletons, with more than 5% in the top ten. Seattle patient enrollment occurred during active infection, with longitudinal follow-up thereafter. The sample taken for sequencing was peripheral blood. This receptor was identified in a woman aged 55-75 years with COVID-19, enrolled during active disease.

Written as DNA, the CDR3 is TGCAGCGTTGAGTTCAGGGGGCAAGGCTACACCTTC. Amino acid sequence: CSVEFRGQGYTF. The V and J genes are TRBV29-1 and TRBJ1-2; 8 nucleotides match TRBD1. Germline CDR1 and CDR2: SQVTM and ANQGSEA. The CDR3 runs 12 residues. Trimming at V came to 3 bases and at J to 8 bases, leaving 5 bases not matched to a gene.